Detailed here is one T cell receptor (beta chain). Its antigen is not identified. TCRdb keeps only in-frame clones here, not all; method: immunoSEQ multiplex PCR. This table holds about 2.4 million clones, approximately 93% found once. The data were obtained in a study of shared clonotypes between healthy human individuals. Study-level findings and limits: The sharing of 4% to 5.5% of naive CD4 clonotypes was seen across a handful of donors.

The investigators split CD4+ cells into a CD45RA+ naive subset and a CD45RA-negative memory subset. The sequence was collected from a young man in good health. Some clones in this sample may be carry-over from other donors' samples. The sample comprised naive CD4+ T cells from PBMCs. Documented subset: CD45RA+ positively selected.

The CDR3 DNA reads as TGTGCCACCGAAGACAGACTCTACGAGCAGTACTTC. Encoded protein: CATEDRLYEQYF. The J gene is TRBJ2-7, the V gene TRBV6-4; maybe TRBD1 (5 bases). V dropped 10 bases and J dropped 3 bases, with 13 bases sitting between them. The V gene's germline CDR1 is MRHNA and CDR2 SNTAGT. This CDR3 contains 12 residues.